This TCR beta chain was profiled in a study of early T cells in non-severe SARS-CoV-2 infection. Whole-study results and caveats: VDJdb-based matching was biased toward anti-spike CD8 responses and missed private and CD4 specificities.

One entry per CDR3 protein results from TCRdb running MiXCR on the 5' RACE reads. The sample records some 40,000 distinct CDR3 sequences, 4.5% to 5% being singletons. On this clonotype itself: Its target is not known.

V was trimmed by 8 bases and J by 8 bases, leaving 27 bases between them. This CDR3 contains 17 residues. From germline, CDR1 is SGHAT and CDR2 FQNNGV. This TCR came from an adult who was a healthcare worker with PCR-confirmed SARS-CoV-2 infection or an uninfected control (not recorded which). The chain recombines TRBV11-2 with TRBJ1-4; TRBD1 might be the D (6 bases). The sequencing sample was made of whole blood. The CDR3 DNA reads as TGTGCCAGCCGAACCCCTCGACCGGGACAAGTAAAGGAAAAACTGTTTTTT. Amino acids: CASRTPRPGQVKEKLFF. The complete variable domain, with remaining parts taken from reference TRBV11-2 and TRBJ1-4, reads EAGVAQSPRYKIIEKRQSVAFWCNPISGHATLYWYQQILGQGPKLLIQFQNNGVVDDSQLPKDRFSAERLKGVDSTLKIQPAKLEDSAVYLCASRTPRPGQVKEKLFFGSGTQLSVL.